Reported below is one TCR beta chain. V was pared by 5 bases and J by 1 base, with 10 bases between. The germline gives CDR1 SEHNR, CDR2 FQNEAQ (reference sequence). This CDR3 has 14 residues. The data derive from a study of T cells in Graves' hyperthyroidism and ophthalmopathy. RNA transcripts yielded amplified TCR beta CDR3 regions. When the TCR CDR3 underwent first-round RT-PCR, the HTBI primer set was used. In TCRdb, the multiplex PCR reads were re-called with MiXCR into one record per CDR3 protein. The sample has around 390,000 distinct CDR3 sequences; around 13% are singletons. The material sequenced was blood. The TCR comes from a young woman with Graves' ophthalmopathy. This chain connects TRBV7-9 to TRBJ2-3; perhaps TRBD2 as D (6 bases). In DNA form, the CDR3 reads TGTGCCAGCAGCCCGTTAGCGGGCACAGATACGCAGTATTTT. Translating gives CASSPLAGTDTQYF.